The 21 T cell receptor beta chains given below trace back to one sample, sequenced in a study of T cells in Graves' hyperthyroidism and ophthalmopathy. It was RNA transcripts that yielded the amplified TCR beta CDR3 regions. A set of HTBI primers served as the primers for a first-round RT-PCR of the TCR CDR3. TCRdb used MiXCR to reprocess the multiplex PCR reads, holding one entry per CDR3 protein. The table records roughly 93,000 distinct CDR3 sequences, 35% to 50% of them present only once. Sample: peripheral blood or thyroid tissue (not recorded which). These receptors originate from a woman younger than 45 with Graves' hyperthyroidism.

This clonotype was recorded at least ten times. The chain has TRBV7-9 and TRBJ1-5; D might be TRBD1 (5 bases). This CDR3 comprises 15 residues. CDR1 SEHNR and CDR2 FQNEAQ come from the germline V gene (reference sequence). The V end was cut by 2 bases, the J end by 6 bases, with 14 bases between. The CDR3 loop is CASSLRDWRVQPQHF. CDR3 sequence (DNA): TGTGCCAGCAGCTTAAGGGACTGGAGGGTTCAGCCCCAGCATTTT.

The CDR3: CSAQPLDRGSGEQYF. In DNA form, the CDR3 reads TGCAGTGCCCAGCCCCTCGACAGGGGGTCAGGGGAGCAGTACTTC. V and J are TRBV20-1 and TRBJ2-7, with 9 positions matching TRBD1. V shed 6 bases and J 7 bases; nucleotides not matched to a gene: 16. CDR1 is DFQATT, CDR2 SNEGSKA, per germline (reference sequence). The CDR3 contains 15 residues.

By sample fraction, this clonotype is medium-sized. This rearrangement joins TRBV20-1 to TRBJ2-7; D remains unclear. This CDR3 has 12 amino acids. CDR1 and CDR2 from the germline V gene are DFQATT and SNEGSKA (reference sequence). V was pared by 7 bases and J by 2 bases, with 12 bases between. CDR3 sequence: CSVAQKAYEQYF. For the CDR3, the DNA is TGCAGTGTGGCCCAGAAAGCCTACGAGCAGTACTTC.

The chain is built from TRBV7-8 and TRBJ2-7, with 8 bases that match TRBD2. J lost 6 bases, V lost 3 bases, and 4 bases had no gene match. The CDR3 has 13 residues. Germline CDR1 reads SGHVS; CDR2 reads FQNEAQ. The CDR3 here is CASSFSGTREQYF. DNA for the CDR3: TGTGCCAGCAGCTTTAGCGGGACACGCGAGCAGTACTTC.

At least ten counts were recorded for this clonotype. V gene TRBV6-7 combines with J gene TRBJ1-5; TRBD1 aligns across 7 bases. TRBV6-7 is an ORF; its function is uncertain. Trimming took 5 bases from V and 0 from J; bases not matched to a gene: 10. CDR3 length: 17 amino acids. This CDR3 is CASSLGTAINSNQPQHF. Written as DNA, the CDR3 is TGTGCCAGCAGTCTCGGGACAGCTATCAATAGCAATCAGCCCCAGCATTTT.

This clonotype was seen repeatedly, ten times or more. J is TRBJ1-5 and V is TRBV28; 7 nucleotides match TRBD1. The CDR3 sequence is 14 residues long. J lost 4 bases, V lost 5 bases, and 5 bases had no gene match. The germline CDR1 and CDR2 sequences are MDHEN and SYDVKM. The CDR3 DNA follows: TGTGCCAGCAGTGGGGGACAGATAAATCAGCCCCAGCATTTT. Its protein is CASSGGQINQPQHF.

This clonotype was counted ten times or more. The V call is TRBV5-6, the J call TRBJ1-2; a weak D match, TRBD1 (6 bases). Germline V gene sequence: CDR1 SGHDT, CDR2 YYEEEE. This CDR3 is 13 amino acids long. Trimming removed 4 bases at V and 5 bases at J, with 12 bases between. The CDR3 spells CASSHEQGYGYTF. Written as DNA, the CDR3 is TGTGCCAGCAGCCACGAACAGGGTTATGGCTACACCTTC.

This clonotype turned up a few times. This chain joins TRBV6-6 and TRBJ1-4, with no clear D. Trimming pared 7 bases from V and 4 bases from J, leaving 25 bases between. Germline V gene data show CDR1 as MNHNY and CDR2 as SVGAGI (reference sequence). The CDR3 loop spans 18 amino acids. This chain's CDR3 is CASIERPRSMGINEKLFF. The CDR3 nucleotides read TGTGCCAGCATAGAAAGGCCCCGCTCCATGGGGATTAATGAAAAACTGTTTTTT.

The V call is TRBV30, the J call TRBJ1-2; no clear D. Germline V gene sequence: CDR1 GTSNPN, CDR2 SVGIG (reference sequence). The CDR3 has 13 residues. Trimming left V 2 bases short and J 0 bases short, with 7 bases between. DNA for the CDR3: TGTGCCTGGAGTTATCAGACTAACTATGGCTACACCTTC. This gives the protein CAWSYQTNYGYTF.

This clonotype was seen ten or more times. The chain links TRBV6-1 to TRBJ2-7; D remains unclear. V was pared by 1 base and J by 0 bases, with 10 bases between. The CDR3 contains 15 residues. Germline CDR1 reads MNHNS; CDR2 reads SASEGT. DNA of the CDR3: TGTGCCAGCAGTGAAGAGTACGTAGCCTCCTACGAGCAGTACTTC. Translation gives CASSEEYVASYEQYF.

The V call is TRBV15, the J call TRBJ2-3, with D possibly called TRBD1 or TRBD2 (6 bases each). Germline V gives CDR1 LNHNV, CDR2 YYDKDF (reference sequence). Trimming cost V 0 bases and J 7 bases, with 23 bases left between them. CDR3 size: 18 residues. This chain's CDR3 is CATSREVPFGGLHYTQYF. CDR3 bases: TGTGCCACCAGCAGAGAAGTCCCATTCGGGGGCCTTCATTATACGCAGTATTTT.

Points on this clonotype: Compared with germline, one end of the junction differs, possibly owing to a read error. This chain joins TRBV6-5 and TRBJ2-3; 8 bases map to TRBD2. The germline V gene has CDR1 MNHEY and CDR2 SVGAGI. The CDR3 loop spans 15 amino acids. CDR3 DNA sequence: TGTGCCAGCAGTCTGGGAAGGACTAGCAGAGATACGCAGTATTTT. This translates into CASSLGRTSRDTQYF.

There are many counts of this clonotype. V and J are TRBV5-1 and TRBJ2-7; no definite D call. Trimming pared 4 bases from V and 2 bases from J, leaving 10 bases between. This CDR3 has 13 residues. CDR1 and CDR2 from the germline V gene are SGHRS and YFSETQ. CDR3 DNA sequence: TGCGCCAGCAGCCGCACAGTGACCTACGAGCAGTACTTC. It encodes CASSRTVTYEQYF.

As concerns this clonotype: This could be a read error, since a much larger clone is one nucleotide away. The chain has TRBV10-2 and TRBJ1-5; TRBD1 matches 7 bases. This CDR3 spans 15 amino acids. Germline CDR1 is WSHSY and CDR2 is SAAADI. CDR3 nucleotide sequence: TGTGCCAGCACCAGCCCGGGACAGCTCAATCAGCCCCAGCATTTT. Its protein product is CASTSPGQLNQPQHF.

This clonotype was recorded at least ten times. V gene TRBV4-1 combines with J gene TRBJ1-1; D possibly corresponds to TRBD1 (5 bases). V was trimmed by 3 bases and J by 1 base, leaving 12 bases between them. The CDR3 runs 15 residues. CDR1 is MGHRA and CDR2 is YSYEKL in the germline V gene. CDR3 residues: CASSHAQGGNTEAFF. The CDR3 DNA is TGCGCCAGCAGCCACGCCCAGGGCGGGAACACTGAAGCTTTCTTT.

This clonotype has ten or more counts. The chain combines TRBV7-9 with TRBJ2-5; 10 positions agree with TRBD2. The V gene end was trimmed by 5 bases and the J gene end by 3 bases; junction bases not matched to a gene: 21. This CDR3 has 20 amino acids. Per the germline V gene, CDR1 is SEHNR and CDR2 is FQNEAQ (reference sequence). CDR3 loop: CASSPRPPALAGRGEETQYF. DNA of the CDR3: TGTGCCAGCAGCCCTCGACCCCCTGCACTAGCGGGACGCGGGGAAGAGACCCAGTACTTC.

This clonotype was seen many times. V usage is TRBV20-1 and J usage is TRBJ2-7; D tentatively reads TRBD1 or TRBD2 (7 bases each). Trimming cost V 0 bases and J 7 bases, with 19 bases left between them. The CDR3 runs 15 residues. Germline CDR1 DFQATT, CDR2 SNEGSKA (reference sequence). The DNA for the CDR3 is TGCAGTGCTAGAGATCTGGGGGAGGGGGCGGGAGAGCAGTACTTC. Its protein is CSARDLGEGAGEQYF.

In its sample, this clonotype was seen a few times. The chain couples TRBV7-9 to TRBJ2-3; D might be TRBD1 (5 bases). Trimming removed 5 bases at V and 2 bases at J, with 11 bases between. There are 14 residues in the CDR3. Germline V gives CDR1 SEHNR, CDR2 FQNEAQ (reference sequence). CDR3 loop: CASSRTLLTDTQYF. The CDR3 region has the DNA TGTGCCAGCAGCCGGACACTTCTCACAGATACGCAGTATTTT. Using reference TRBV7-9 and TRBJ2-3 for the parts outside the CDR3, the full variable domain is DTGVSQNPRHKITKRGQNVTFRCDPISEHNRLYWYRQTLGQGPEFLTYFQNEAQLEKSRLLSDRFSAERPKGSFSTLEIQRTEQGDSAMYLCASSRTLLTDTQYFGPGTRLTVL.

This clonotype has ten or more counts. The rearrangement uses TRBV20-1 and TRBJ1-5; D is uncertain. Germline V gives CDR1 DFQATT, CDR2 SNEGSKA (reference sequence). Trimming took off 0 bases at V and 7 bases at J, with 13 bases between the two ends. This CDR3 comprises 14 residues. The CDR3 bases are TGCAGTGCTAGAGATAGCGAGGGCTTGCAGCCCCAGCATTTT. Translated, it gives CSARDSEGLQPQHF.

Worth noting for this clonotype: An end of the junction does not agree with germline; a read error may underlie this. The rearrangement links TRBV5-6 to TRBJ1-4; the match to TRBD1 covers 8 bases. CDR1 is SGHDT and CDR2 is YYEEEE in the germline V gene. The CDR3 is 16 residues long. The chain's CDR3 is CASSSGQEGTNERLFF. The DNA for the CDR3 is TGTGCCAGCAGCTCGGGACAGGAGGGCACTAATGAAAGACTGTTCTTT.

At least ten counts were recorded for this clonotype. The chain uses TRBV6-5 and TRBJ2-5; D is undetermined. CDR1 and CDR2 (germline): MNHEY, SVGAGI. The CDR3 spans 14 residues. The V end lost 1 base, the J end lost 3 bases, and 9 bases lay between the germline ends. CDR3 amino acids: CASSYWSGEETQYF. CDR3 coding DNA: TGTGCCAGCAGTTACTGGTCTGGGGAAGAGACCCAGTACTTC.